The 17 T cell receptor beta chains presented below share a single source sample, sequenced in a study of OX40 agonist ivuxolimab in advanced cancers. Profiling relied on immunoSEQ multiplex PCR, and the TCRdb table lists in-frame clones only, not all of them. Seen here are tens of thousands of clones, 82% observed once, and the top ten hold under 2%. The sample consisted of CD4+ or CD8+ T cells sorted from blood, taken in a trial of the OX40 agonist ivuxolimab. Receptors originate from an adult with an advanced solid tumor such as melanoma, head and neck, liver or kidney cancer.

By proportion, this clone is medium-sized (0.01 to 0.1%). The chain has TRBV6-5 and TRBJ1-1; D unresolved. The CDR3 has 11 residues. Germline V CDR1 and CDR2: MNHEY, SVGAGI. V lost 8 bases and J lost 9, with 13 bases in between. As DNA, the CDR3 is TGTGCCAGCCTCTTCCCTCCGAAAGCTTTCTTT. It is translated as CASLFPPKAFF.

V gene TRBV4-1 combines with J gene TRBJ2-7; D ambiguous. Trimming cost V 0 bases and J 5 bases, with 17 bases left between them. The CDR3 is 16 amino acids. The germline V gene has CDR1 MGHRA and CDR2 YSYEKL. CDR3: CASSQEDLIQSHEQYF. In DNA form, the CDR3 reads TGCGCCAGCAGCCAAGAGGACCTTATACAGTCCCACGAGCAGTACTTC.

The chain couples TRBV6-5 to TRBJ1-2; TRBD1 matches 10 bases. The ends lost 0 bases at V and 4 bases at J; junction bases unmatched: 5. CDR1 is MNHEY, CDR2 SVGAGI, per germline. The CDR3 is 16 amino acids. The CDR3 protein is CASSYSRTGGSYGYTF. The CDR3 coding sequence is TGTGCCAGCAGTTACTCTAGGACAGGGGGTTCCTATGGCTACACCTTC.

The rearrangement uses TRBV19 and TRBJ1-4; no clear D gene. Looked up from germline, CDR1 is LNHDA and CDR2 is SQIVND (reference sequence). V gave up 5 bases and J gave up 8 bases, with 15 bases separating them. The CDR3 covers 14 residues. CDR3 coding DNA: TGTGCCAGTAGTTTAACACAGCAAAAGGAAAAACTGTTTTTT. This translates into CASSLTQQKEKLFF.

In nucleotides, the CDR3 is TGTGCCAGCAGCTTGGCGGGGGTGGAGGGCTACACCTTC. It specifies CASSLAGVEGYTF. The chain carries TRBV5-4 and TRBJ1-2, with a possible D match to TRBD1 (5 bases). The CDR3 is 13 residues long. The germline CDR1 and CDR2 sequences are SGHNT and YYREEE (reference sequence). The V gene lost 0 bases and the J gene lost 8 bases, with 11 bases spanning the gap.

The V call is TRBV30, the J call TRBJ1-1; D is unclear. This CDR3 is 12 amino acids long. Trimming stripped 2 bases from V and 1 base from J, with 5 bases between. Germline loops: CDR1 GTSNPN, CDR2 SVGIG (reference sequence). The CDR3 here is CAWSRPNTEAFF. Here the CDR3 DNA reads TGTGCCTGGAGTCGGCCGAACACTGAAGCTTTCTTT.

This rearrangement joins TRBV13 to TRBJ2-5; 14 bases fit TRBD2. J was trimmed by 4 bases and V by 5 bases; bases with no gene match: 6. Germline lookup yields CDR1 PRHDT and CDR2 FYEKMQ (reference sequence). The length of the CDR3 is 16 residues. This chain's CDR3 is CASSRRLAGGLETQYF. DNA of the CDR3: TGTGCCAGCAGCCGCCGACTAGCGGGGGGGCTAGAGACCCAGTACTTC.

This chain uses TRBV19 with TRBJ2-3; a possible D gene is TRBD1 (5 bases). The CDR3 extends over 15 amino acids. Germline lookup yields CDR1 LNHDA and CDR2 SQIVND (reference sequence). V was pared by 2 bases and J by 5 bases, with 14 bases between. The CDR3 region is CASSIQGTGLDTQYF. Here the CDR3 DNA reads TGTGCCAGTAGTATACAGGGTACAGGATTAGATACGCAGTATTTT.

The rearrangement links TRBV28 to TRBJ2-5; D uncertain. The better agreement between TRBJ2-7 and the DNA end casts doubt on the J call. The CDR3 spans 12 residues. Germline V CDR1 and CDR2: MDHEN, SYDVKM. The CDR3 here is CASRASSYEQYF. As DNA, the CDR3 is TGTGCCAGCAGGGCTAGCTCCTACGAGCAGTACTTC.

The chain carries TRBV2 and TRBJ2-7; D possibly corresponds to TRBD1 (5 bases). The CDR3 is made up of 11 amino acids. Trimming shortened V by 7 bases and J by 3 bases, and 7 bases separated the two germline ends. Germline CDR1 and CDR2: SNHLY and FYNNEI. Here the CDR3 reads CASKDNYEQYF. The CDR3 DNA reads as TGTGCCAGCAAGGACAACTACGAGCAGTACTTC. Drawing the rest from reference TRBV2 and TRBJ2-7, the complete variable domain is EPEVTQTPSHQVTQMGQEVILRCVPISNHLYFYWYRQILGQKVEFLVSFYNNEISEKSEIFDDQFSVERPDGSNFTLKIRSTKLEDSAMYFCASKDNYEQYFGPGTRLTVT.

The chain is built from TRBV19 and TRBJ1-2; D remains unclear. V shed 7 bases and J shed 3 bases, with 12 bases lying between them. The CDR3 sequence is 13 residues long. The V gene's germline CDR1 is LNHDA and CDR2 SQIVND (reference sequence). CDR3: CASTRGGYYGYTF. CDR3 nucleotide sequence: TGTGCCAGTACCCGAGGTGGATACTATGGCTACACCTTC.

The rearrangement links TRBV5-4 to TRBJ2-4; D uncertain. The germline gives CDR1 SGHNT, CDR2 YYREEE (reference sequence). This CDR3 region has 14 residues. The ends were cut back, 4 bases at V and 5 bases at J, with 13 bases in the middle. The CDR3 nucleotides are TGTGCCAGCAGCATAGACCTGCTCGAAAACATTCAGTACTTC. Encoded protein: CASSIDLLENIQYF.

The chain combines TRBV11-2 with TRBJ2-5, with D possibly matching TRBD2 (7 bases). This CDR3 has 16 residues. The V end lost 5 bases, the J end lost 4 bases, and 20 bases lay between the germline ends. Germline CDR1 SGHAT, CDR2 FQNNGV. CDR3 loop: CASSPPGTGGLETQYF. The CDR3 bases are TGTGCCAGCAGCCCCCCGGGGACGGGGGGCTTAGAGACCCAGTACTTC.

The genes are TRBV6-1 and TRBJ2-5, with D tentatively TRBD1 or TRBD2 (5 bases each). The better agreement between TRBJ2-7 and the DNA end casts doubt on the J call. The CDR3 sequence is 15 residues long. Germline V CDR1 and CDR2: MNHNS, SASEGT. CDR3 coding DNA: TGTGCCAGCAGTGCTAAGTCAGGGAGATATGGCGAGCAGTACTTC. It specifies CASSAKSGRYGEQYF.

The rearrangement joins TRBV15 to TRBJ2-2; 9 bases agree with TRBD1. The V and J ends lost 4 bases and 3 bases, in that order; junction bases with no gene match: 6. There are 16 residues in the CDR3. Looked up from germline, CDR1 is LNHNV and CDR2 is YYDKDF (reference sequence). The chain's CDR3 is CATSMPGQGDTGELFF. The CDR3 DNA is TGTGCCACCAGCATGCCGGGACAGGGTGACACCGGGGAGCTGTTTTTT. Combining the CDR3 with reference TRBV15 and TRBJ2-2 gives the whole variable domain DAMVIQNPRYQVTQFGKPVTLSCSQTLNHNVMYWYQQKSSQAPKLLFHYYDKDFNNEADTPDNFQSRRPNTSFCFLDIRSPGLGDTAMYLCATSMPGQGDTGELFFGEGSRLTVL.

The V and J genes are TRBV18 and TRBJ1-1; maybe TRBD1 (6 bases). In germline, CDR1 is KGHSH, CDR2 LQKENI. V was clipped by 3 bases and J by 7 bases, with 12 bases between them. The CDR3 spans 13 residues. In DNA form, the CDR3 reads TGTGCCAGCTCACCCCCACAGGGCAGTGAAGCTTTCTTT. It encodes CASSPPQGSEAFF.

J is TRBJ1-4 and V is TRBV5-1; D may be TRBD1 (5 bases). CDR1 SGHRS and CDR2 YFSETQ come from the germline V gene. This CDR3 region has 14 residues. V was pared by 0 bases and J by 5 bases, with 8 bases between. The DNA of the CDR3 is TGCGCCAGCAGCTTGGTGACAGAAAATGAAAAACTGTTTTTT. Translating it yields CASSLVTENEKLFF.